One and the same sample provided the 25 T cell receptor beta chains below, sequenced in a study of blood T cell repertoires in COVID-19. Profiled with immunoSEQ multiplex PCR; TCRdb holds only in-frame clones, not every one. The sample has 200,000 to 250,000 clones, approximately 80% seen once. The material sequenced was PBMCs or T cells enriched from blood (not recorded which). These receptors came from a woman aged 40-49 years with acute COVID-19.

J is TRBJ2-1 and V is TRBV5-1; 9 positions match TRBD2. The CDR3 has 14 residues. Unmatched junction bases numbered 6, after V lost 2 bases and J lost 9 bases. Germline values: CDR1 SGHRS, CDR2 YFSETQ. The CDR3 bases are TGCGCCAGCAGCTTATTTAGCGGGGGAGGTGAGCAGTTCTTC. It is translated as CASSLFSGGGEQFF.

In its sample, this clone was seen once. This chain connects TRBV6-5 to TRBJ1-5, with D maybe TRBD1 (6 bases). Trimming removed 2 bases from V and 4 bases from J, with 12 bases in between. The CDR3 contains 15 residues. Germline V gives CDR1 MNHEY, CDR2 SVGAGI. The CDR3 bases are TGTGCCAGCAGTTACCTCAGGGGCCCAAATCAGCCCCAGCATTTT. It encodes CASSYLRGPNQPQHF.

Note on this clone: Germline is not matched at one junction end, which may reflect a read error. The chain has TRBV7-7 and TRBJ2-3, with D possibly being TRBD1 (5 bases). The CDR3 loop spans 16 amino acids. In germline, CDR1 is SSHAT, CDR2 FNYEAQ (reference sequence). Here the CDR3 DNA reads TGTGCTAGCAGCTCTTCCCAGGGCCGTGGCACAGATACGCAGTATTTT. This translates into CASSSSQGRGTDTQYF.

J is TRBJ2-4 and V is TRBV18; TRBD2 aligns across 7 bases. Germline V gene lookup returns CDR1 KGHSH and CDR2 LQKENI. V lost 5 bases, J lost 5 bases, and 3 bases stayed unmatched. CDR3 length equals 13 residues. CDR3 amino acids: CASSTGRENIQYF. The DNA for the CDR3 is TGTGCCAGCTCAACGGGGAGGGAAAACATTCAGTACTTC.

The CDR3 region has the DNA TGCGCCAGCAGCCAACCTAAGACGACAGGGGTGACTGAAGCTTTCTTT. This encodes CASSQPKTTGVTEAFF. The chain joins TRBV4-3 to TRBJ1-1; 8 bases agree with TRBD1. J was trimmed by 5 bases and V by 2 bases; bases with no gene match: 10. In germline, CDR1 is LGHNA, CDR2 YSLEER. The CDR3 has 16 residues.

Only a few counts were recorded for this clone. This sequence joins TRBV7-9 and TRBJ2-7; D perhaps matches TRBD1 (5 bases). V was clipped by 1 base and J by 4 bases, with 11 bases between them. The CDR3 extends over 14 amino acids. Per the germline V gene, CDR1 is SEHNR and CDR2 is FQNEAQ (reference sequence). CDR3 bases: TGTGCCAGCAGCTTAGGGGGCGCGGTGTACGAGCAGTACTTC. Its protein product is CASSLGGAVYEQYF.

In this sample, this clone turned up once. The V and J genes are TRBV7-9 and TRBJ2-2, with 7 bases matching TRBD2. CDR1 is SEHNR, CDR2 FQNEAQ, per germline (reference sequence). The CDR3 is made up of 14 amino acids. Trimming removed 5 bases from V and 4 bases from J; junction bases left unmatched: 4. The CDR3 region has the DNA TGTGCCAGCAGCCGGTCGGGGGGCACCGGGGAGCTGTTTTTT. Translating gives CASSRSGGTGELFF.

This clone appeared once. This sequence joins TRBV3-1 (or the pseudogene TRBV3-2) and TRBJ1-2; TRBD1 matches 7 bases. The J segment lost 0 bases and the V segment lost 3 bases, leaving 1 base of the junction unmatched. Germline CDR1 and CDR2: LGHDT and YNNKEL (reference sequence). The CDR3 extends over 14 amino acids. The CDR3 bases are TGTGCCAGCAGCCAGGGGACAGCTAACTATGGCTACACCTTC. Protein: CASSQGTANYGYTF.

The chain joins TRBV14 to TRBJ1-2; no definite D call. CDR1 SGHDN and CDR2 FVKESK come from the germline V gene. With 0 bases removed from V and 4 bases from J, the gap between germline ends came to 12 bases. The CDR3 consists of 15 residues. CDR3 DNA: TGTGCCAGCAGCCAAGATATAGCCGACCTCTATGGCTACACCTTC. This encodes CASSQDIADLYGYTF.

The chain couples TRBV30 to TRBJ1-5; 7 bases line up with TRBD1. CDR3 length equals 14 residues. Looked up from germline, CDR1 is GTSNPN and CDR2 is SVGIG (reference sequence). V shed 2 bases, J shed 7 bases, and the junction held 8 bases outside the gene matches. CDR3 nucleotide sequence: TGTGCCTGGAGTCTCACAGGGGCGGGGCAGCCCCAGCATTTT. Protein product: CAWSLTGAGQPQHF.

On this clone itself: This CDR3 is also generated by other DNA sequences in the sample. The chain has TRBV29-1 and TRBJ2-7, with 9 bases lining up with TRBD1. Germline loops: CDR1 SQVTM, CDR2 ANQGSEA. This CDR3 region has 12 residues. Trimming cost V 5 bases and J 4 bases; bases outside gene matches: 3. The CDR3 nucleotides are TGCAGCGTTAGACAGGGGGAGTACGAGCAGTACTTC. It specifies CSVRQGEYEQYF.

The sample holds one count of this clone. The CDR3 loop reads CASSTGTGYLGGEAFF. CDR3 bases: TGTGCCAGCAGTACCGGGACAGGCTACCTGGGCGGTGAAGCTTTCTTT. This chain links TRBV27 with TRBJ1-1; 8 bases are shared with TRBD1. With V trimmed by 5 bases and J by 7 bases, 15 bases remained unmatched. The V gene's germline CDR1 is MNHEY and CDR2 SMNVEV (reference sequence). The CDR3 has 16 amino acids.

The CDR3, as DNA: TGTGCCAGCAGCTTAGGGGGGGCGGGGGCTAATTCACCCCTCCACTTT. Protein sequence: CASSLGGAGANSPLHF. The chain recombines TRBV7-8 with TRBJ1-6; D is perhaps TRBD1 (6 bases). Germline lookup yields CDR1 SGHVS and CDR2 FQNEAQ. Deletions cut 1 base from V and 6 bases from J, with 13 bases between. The CDR3 extends over 16 amino acids.

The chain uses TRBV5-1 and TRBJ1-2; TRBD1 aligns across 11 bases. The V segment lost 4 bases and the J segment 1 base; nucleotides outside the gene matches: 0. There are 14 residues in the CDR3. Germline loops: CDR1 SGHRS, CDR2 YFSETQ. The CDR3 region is CASSGTGGNYGYTF. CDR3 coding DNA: TGCGCCAGCAGCGGGACAGGGGGTAACTATGGCTACACCTTC.

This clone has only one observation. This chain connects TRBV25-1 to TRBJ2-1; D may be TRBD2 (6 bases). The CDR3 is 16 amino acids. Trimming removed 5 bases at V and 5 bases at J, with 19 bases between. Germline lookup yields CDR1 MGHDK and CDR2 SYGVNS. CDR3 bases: TGTGCCAGCAGTCCCTTTCACCCGCGGGGCCACAATGAGCAGTTCTTC. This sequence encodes CASSPFHPRGHNEQFF.

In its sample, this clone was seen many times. Here the CDR3 DNA reads TGTGCCAGCAGCCCAAGCCTCCTCACTCAAGAGGATGGCTACACCTTC. It specifies CASSPSLLTQEDGYTF. This chain joins TRBV7-9 and TRBJ1-2; D is ambiguous. This CDR3 comprises 16 residues. V was cut by 5 bases and J by 6 bases, with 22 bases left in between. Per germline, CDR1 SEHNR and CDR2 FQNEAQ (reference sequence). The full variable domain, completed using reference TRBV7-9 and TRBJ1-2, is DTGVSQNPRHKITKRGQNVTFRCDPISEHNRLYWYRQTLGQGPEFLTYFQNEAQLEKSRLLSDRFSAERPKGSFSTLEIQRTEQGDSAMYLCASSPSLLTQEDGYTFGSGTRLTVV.

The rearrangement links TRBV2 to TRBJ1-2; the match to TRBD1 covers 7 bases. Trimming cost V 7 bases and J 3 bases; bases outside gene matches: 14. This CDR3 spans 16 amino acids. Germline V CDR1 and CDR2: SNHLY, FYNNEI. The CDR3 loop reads CASNPTRQGGDYGYTF. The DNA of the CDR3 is TGTGCCAGCAATCCTACCCGACAGGGTGGCGACTATGGCTACACCTTC.

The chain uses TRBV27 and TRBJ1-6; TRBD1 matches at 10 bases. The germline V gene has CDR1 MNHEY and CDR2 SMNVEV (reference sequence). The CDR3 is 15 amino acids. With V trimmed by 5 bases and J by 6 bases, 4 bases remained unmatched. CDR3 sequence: CASSAGTGVNSPLHF. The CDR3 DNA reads TGTGCCAGCAGTGCCGGGACAGGGGTTAATTCACCCCTCCACTTT.

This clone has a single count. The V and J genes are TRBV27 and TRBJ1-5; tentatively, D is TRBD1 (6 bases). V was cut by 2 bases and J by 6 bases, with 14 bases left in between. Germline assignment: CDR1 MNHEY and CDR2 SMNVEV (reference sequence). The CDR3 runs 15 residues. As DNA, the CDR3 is TGTGCCAGCAGTTTAGGGGGACACGTTTTTCAGCCCCAGCATTTT. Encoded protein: CASSLGGHVFQPQHF.

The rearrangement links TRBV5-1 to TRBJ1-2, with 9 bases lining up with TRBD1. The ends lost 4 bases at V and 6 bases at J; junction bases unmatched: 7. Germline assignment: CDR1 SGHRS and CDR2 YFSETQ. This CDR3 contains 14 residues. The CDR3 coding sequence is TGCGCCAGCAGCACGTCCGGGACAGGGCATGGCTACACCTTC. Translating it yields CASSTSGTGHGYTF.

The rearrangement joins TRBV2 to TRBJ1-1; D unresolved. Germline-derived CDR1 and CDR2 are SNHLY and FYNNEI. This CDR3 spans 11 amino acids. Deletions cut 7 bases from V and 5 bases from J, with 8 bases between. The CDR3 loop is CASIRTTEAFF. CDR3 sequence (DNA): TGTGCCAGCATCCGTACAACTGAAGCTTTCTTT.

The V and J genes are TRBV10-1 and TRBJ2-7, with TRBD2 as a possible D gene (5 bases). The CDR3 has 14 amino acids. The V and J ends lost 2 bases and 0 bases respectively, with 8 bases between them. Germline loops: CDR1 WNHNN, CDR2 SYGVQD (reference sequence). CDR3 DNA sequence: TGCGCCAGCAGTGAGGGGAGTAACTCCTACGAGCAGTACTTC. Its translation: CASSEGSNSYEQYF.

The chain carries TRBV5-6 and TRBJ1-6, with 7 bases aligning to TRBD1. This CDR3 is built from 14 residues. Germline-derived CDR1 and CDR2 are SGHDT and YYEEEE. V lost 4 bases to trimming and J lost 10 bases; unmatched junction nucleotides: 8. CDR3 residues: CASSDRQGPSPLHF. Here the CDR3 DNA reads TGTGCCAGCAGCGATCGACAGGGCCCCTCACCCCTCCACTTT.

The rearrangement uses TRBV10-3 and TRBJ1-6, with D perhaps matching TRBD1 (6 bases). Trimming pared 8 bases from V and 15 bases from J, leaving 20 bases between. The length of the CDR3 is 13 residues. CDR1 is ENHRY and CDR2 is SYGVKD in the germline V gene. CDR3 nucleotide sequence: TGTGCCATCGGATTAGAACAGGGTTTACGCCTCCACTTT. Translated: CAIGLEQGLRLHF.

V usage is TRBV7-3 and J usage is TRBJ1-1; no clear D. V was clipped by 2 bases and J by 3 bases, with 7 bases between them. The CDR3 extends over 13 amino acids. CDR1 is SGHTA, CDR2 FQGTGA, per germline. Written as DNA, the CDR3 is TGTGCCAGCAGCTTACCCCCCTACACTGAAGCTTTCTTT. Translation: CASSLPPYTEAFF.